This T cell receptor (beta chain) is from a study of shared T cell receptors in the human thymus. V lost 2 bases to trimming and J lost 2 bases, with 12 bases between them. The CDR3 is 14 residues long. The germline V gene encodes CDR1 GTSNPN and CDR2 SVGIG (reference sequence). This table comes from immunoSEQ multiplex PCR, and its TCRdb copy is limited to in-frame clones, with some not included. Of fewer than 700,000 clones in the sample, over 75% were seen once. These data were also filed under a second study, of human thymus T cells. That study reports: It was healthy Finnish infants having corrective surgery for congenital heart defects who were the donors. In corrective heart surgery, resections were taken, and these provided the thymus tissue. Repertoires sampled from thymus and blood appeared biased in V and J gene usage. Related studies found that unrelated individuals share highly overlapping thymic repertoires.

The sequencing sample was made of thymocytes. This chain joins TRBV30 and TRBJ1-1; D gene unclear. The source is a boy younger than two with a congenital heart defect. This CDR3 reads CAWSPMPANTEAFF. The CDR3 region has the DNA TGTGCCTGGAGTCCTATGCCCGCCAACACTGAAGCTTTCTTT.